This record concerns one T cell receptor (beta chain) sequence. In the authors' workflow: Reference gene primer amplification gave nucleated cell count estimates. Produced via immunoSEQ multiplex PCR; TCRdb's table is partial and in-frame only. The V and J calls and the clone size are those of that table, but D and trimming were determined from the DNA. The data contain 140,000 to 150,000 clones, roughly 88% of them singletons. This sample stems from a study of blood T cell repertoires in COVID-19. Background on the study: Sources were T cells, B-cell-depleted T cells, or PBMCs; the material itself was cDNA or gDNA.

The germline CDR1 and CDR2 sequences are ENHRY and SYGVKD. The germline V and J ends were trimmed by 3 bases and 7 bases, with 16 bases remaining between them. The CDR3 contains 15 residues. Specimen: peripheral blood. The chain combines TRBV10-3 with TRBJ2-1; the D gene is possibly TRBD1 (5 bases). The sequence was collected from a man in his 60s with active or convalescent COVID-19. In nucleotides, the CDR3 is TGTGCCATCAGTGATGTAAGGCAGGGTGTTAATGAGCAGTTCTTC. This encodes CAISDVRQGVNEQFF.